These T cell receptor beta chains were read from a single sample in a study of Graves' ophthalmopathy and Graves' hyperthyroidism. MiXCR, run by TCRdb on the multiplex PCR reads, gives a single entry per CDR3 protein. Of 400,000 to 500,000 distinct CDR3 sequences in the sample, approximately 21% were seen once. The sequencing sample was made of peripheral blood. Receptors originate from a woman aged 18-35 years with stable Graves' hyperthyroidism. CDR3s include the opening cysteine and the closing phenylalanine or tryptophan. Each record gives: CDR3 length, V gene, D gene, clone size, J gene, CDR3 DNA, CDR3 protein. A D gene is named only where the DNA matches it firmly. Size values are once, few and many counts, or a class for expanded clones, and some rows have none.

14,TRBV2,NA,many,TRBJ2-7,TGTGCCAGCAGTGATATTCCAAGATACTACGAGCAGTACTTC,CASSDIPRYYEQYF
14,TRBV6-5,TRBD1,many,TRBJ1-1,TGTGCCAGCAGTTACAGAACAGGGGGCGATGAAGCTTTCTTT,CASSYRTGGDEAFF
14,TRBV7-9,NA,NA,TRBJ1-5,TGTGCCAGCAGCCCCCCGGGGAGCAATCAGCCCCAGCATTTT,CASSPPGSNQPQHF
13,TRBV28,NA,many,TRBJ1-2,TGTGCCAGCAGTGATTCGCATAACTATGGCTACACCTTC,CASSDSHNYGYTF
12,TRBV6-1,NA,many,TRBJ2-3,TGTGCCAGCAGACTGGGGGCAGATACGCAGTATTTT,CASRLGADTQYF
17,TRBV6-5,TRBD1,NA,TRBJ1-2,TGTGCCAGCAGTTCGTGGGGGAGGGGGCCCGGGGGAAGTGGCTACACCTTC,CASSSWGRGPGGSGYTF
14,TRBV6-1,NA,NA,TRBJ2-7,TGTGCCAGCATGGGAGGAGCGGTAACCTACGAGCAGTGCTTC,CASMGGAVTYEQCF
14,TRBV2,TRBD1,many,TRBJ2-5,TGTGCCAGCAGACAGGGGCGGGTTGGGGAGACCCAGTACTTC,CASRQGRVGETQYF
14,TRBV12-3/TRBV12-4,NA,NA,TRBJ1-1,TGTGCCAGCAGTTTGACGGGGAGTCGCCCTGAAGCTTTCTTT,CASSLTGSRPEAFF
13,TRBV20-1,NA,many,TRBJ2-7,TGCAGTGCTAGAGTCCCAATGACCTACGAGCAGTACTTC,CSARVPMTYEQYF
14,TRBV7-2,TRBD2,NA,TRBJ2-7,TGTGCCAGCAGCTTAAGTAGTCTTAGCGGGGAGCAGTACTTC,CASSLSSLSGEQYF
13,TRBV6-1,NA,NA,TRBJ1-2,TGTGCCAGCGGGGAGGAGCGACACTATGGCTACACCTTC,CASGEERHYGYTF
16,TRBV19,NA,NA,TRBJ1-3,TGTGCCAGTAGTATTTGGGTCAGAAGCTCTGGAAACACCATATATTTT,CASSIWVRSSGNTIYF
15,TRBV5-1,TRBD1,few,TRBJ2-7,TGCGCCAGCAGCCCGACCGGGACAGCCTCCTACGAGCAGTACTTC,CASSPTGTASYEQYF
13,TRBV25-1,NA,many,TRBJ1-5,TGTGCCAGCAGCGAGGGGGGGGGGCAGCCCCAGCATTTT,CASSEGGGQPQHF
16,TRBV7-2,NA,many,TRBJ2-5,TGTGCCAGCAGCTTAGTCGGTGGGGCCACCCAAGAGACCCAGTACTTC,CASSLVGGATQETQYF
16,TRBV27,NA,many,TRBJ2-7,TGTGCCAGCAGTTTCCTCGTGGGACGGGCCCCCTACGAGCAGTACTTC,CASSFLVGRAPYEQYF
14,TRBV27,NA,many,TRBJ2-7,TGTGCCAGCAGTCGACAGGAGAGCTCCTACGAGCAGTACTTC,CASSRQESSYEQYF
17,TRBV3-1,TRBD2,few,TRBJ2-2,TGTGCCAGCAGCCACACGGGACTAGCGGGAAACACCGGGGAGCTGTTTTTT,CASSHTGLAGNTGELFF
13,TRBV20-1,NA,many,TRBJ1-1,TGCAGTGCGGTTGTACGGAGAAACACTGAAGCTTTCTTT,CSAVVRRNTEAFF
15,TRBV6-1,NA,NA,TRBJ2-5,TGTGCCAGCAGTGAAGCGGCAGGGGTAAAGGAGACCCAACACTTC,CASSEAAGVKETQHF
15,TRBV12-3/TRBV12-4,TRBD1,many,TRBJ1-2,TGTGCCAGCAGTTCGTTACAGGGGGCGTCGAATGGCTACACCTTC,CASSSLQGASNGYTF
15,TRBV5-1,NA,NA,TRBJ2-2,TGCGCCAGCAGCTTGGAGGTCAGCCACACCGGGGAGCTGTTTTTT,CASSLEVSHTGELFF
14,TRBV28,TRBD1,many,TRBJ2-5,TGTGCCATCCGGGACAGGGGGAACCAAGAGACCCAGTACTTC,CAIRDRGNQETQYF
14,TRBV12-3/TRBV12-4,NA,NA,TRBJ1-5,TGTGCCAGCAGTTTAGAGGGGTTGGATCAGCCCCAGCATTTT,CASSLEGLDQPQHF
12,TRBV28,NA,many,TRBJ1-2,TGTGCCAGCAGTTTAAGTAACGGATACTACACCTTC,CASSLSNGYYTF
17,TRBV20-1,NA,many,TRBJ1-1,TGCAGTGCTAGTGGGCAGGGGTTGGGAAGAATGAACACTGAAGCTTTCTTT,CSASGQGLGRMNTEAFF
15,TRBV11-2,NA,NA,TRBJ2-5,TGTGCCAGCAGCTTATGGCGGGGGCTACAAGAGACCCAGTACTTC,CASSLWRGLQETQYF
13,TRBV6-5,TRBD1,many,TRBJ1-1,TGTGCCAGCAGTTATTCACAGGGGGGTGAAGCTTTCTTT,CASSYSQGGEAFF
16,TRBV27,TRBD1,many,TRBJ1-6,TGTGCCAGCAGTTCGCCGGGACAGGGGCTCAGTTCACCCCTCCACTTT,CASSSPGQGLSSPLHF
13,TRBV20-1,NA,few,TRBJ2-7,TGCAGTGCTAGGGGCCCAAGGGAATACGAGCAGTACTTC,CSARGPREYEQYF
17,TRBV20-1,TRBD2,NA,TRBJ2-7,TGCAGTGCTACCAGCCCCGGACTAGCGGGGGCCTCCTACGAGCAGTACTTC,CSATSPGLAGASYEQYF
14,TRBV19,NA,few,TRBJ1-1,TGTGCCAGTAGTATGGGGGACTGGGACACTGAAGCTTTCTTT,CASSMGDWDTEAFF
14,TRBV12-3/TRBV12-4,NA,NA,TRBJ2-7,TGTGCCAGCACTTCCCCCAGCGGTTCCTACGAGCAGTACTTC,CASTSPSGSYEQYF
15,TRBV20-1,TRBD2,many,TRBJ2-4,TGCAGTGCTAGAGCAGTTGGGGGGGGTCCGAACATTCAGTACTTC,CSARAVGGGPNIQYF
13,TRBV7-2,NA,NA,TRBJ2-7,TGTGCCAGCAGCAGGTGGACGAATTACGAGCAGTACTTC,CASSRWTNYEQYF
13,TRBV18,NA,many,TRBJ2-5,TGTGCCATCTCACAGGGTAGACAAGAGACCCGGTACTTC,CAISQGRQETRYF
16,TRBV5-1,TRBD2,many,TRBJ2-2,TGCGCCAGCAGCTATGGGACTAGCGGGAACACCGGGGAGCTGTTTTTT,CASSYGTSGNTGELFF
13,TRBV29-1,TRBD1,NA,TRBJ1-2,TGCAGCGCGGGGACAGAGAATAACTATGGCTACACCTTC,CSAGTENNYGYTF
14,TRBV11-1,TRBD2,many,TRBJ2-7,TGTGCCAGCAGCCTTCTAGCGGGACTCTACGAGCAGTACTTC,CASSLLAGLYEQYF
13,TRBV19,TRBD1,many,TRBJ2-7,TGTGCCAGTAGTATGACAGGGACCTACGAGCAGTACTTC,CASSMTGTYEQYF
11,TRBV20-1,NA,many,TRBJ2-7,TGCAGTGCTAGAGCCCCTCACGAGCAGTACTTC,CSARAPHEQYF
14,TRBV28,NA,many,TRBJ2-5,TGTGCCAGCAGTTTATGGGGGGAACAAGAGACCCAGTACTTC,CASSLWGEQETQYF
15,TRBV2,NA,many,TRBJ2-2,TGTGCCAGCAGTGAAGATGGCGGTAACACCGGGGAGCTGTTTTTT,CASSEDGGNTGELFF
14,TRBV18,NA,NA,TRBJ1-2,TGTGCCAGCTCACCACAATCCGGGGCTACTGGCTACACCTTC,CASSPQSGATGYTF
15,TRBV11-2,NA,many,TRBJ2-5,TGTGCCAGCAGCTCGCCACAGGGGGGGTTGGTGGCCCAGTACTTC,CASSSPQGGLVAQYF
14,TRBV12-3/TRBV12-4,TRBD1,many,TRBJ2-4,TGTGCCAGCAGTTTGCAGGGGGTGCCGCCAGATAAGTACTTC,CASSLQGVPPDKYF
14,TRBV4-3,NA,many,TRBJ1-1,TGCGCCAGCAGCCAAGACACAGGCTACACTGAAGCTTTCTTT,CASSQDTGYTEAFF
15,TRBV20-1,TRBD2,many,TRBJ2-1,TGCAGTGCTAGAGCACCTGCGGGAGTGAGGAATGAGCAGTTCTTC,CSARAPAGVRNEQFF